What follows are 24 T cell receptor beta chains derived from one specimen sequenced in a study of early T cells in non-severe SARS-CoV-2 infection. TCRdb processed the 5' RACE reads anew with MiXCR; each CDR3 protein has one entry. Among about 83,000 distinct CDR3 sequences listed, around 12% were seen once. Sequencing input: whole blood. These receptors originate from an adult who was a healthcare worker with PCR-confirmed SARS-CoV-2 infection or an uninfected control (not recorded which).

This sequence joins TRBV20-1 and TRBJ2-3, with a tentative D call TRBD1 (6 bases). The length of the CDR3 is 13 residues. The V gene lost 4 bases and the J gene lost 4 bases, with 12 bases spanning the gap. Germline V gives CDR1 DFQATT, CDR2 SNEGSKA (reference sequence). In DNA, the CDR3 is TGCAGTGCTAACCCGACAGGTTCAGATACGCAGTATTTT. Amino acid sequence: CSANPTGSDTQYF.

The chain recombines TRBV7-9 with TRBJ2-5; TRBD1 aligns across 7 bases. Germline V gene data show CDR1 as SEHNR and CDR2 as FQNEAQ (reference sequence). V was pared by 2 bases and J by 5 bases, with 8 bases of the junction left unmatched. The CDR3 consists of 15 residues. The DNA of the CDR3 is TGTGCCAGCAGCTTAAGACAGGGTTTCTTTGAGACCCAGTACTTC. The encoded protein is CASSLRQGFFETQYF.

This clonotype was seen more than once but under ten times. This sequence joins TRBV19 and TRBJ1-5; no definite D call. The CDR3 consists of 15 residues. CDR1 LNHDA and CDR2 SQIVND come from the germline V gene (reference sequence). Trimming removed 7 bases from V and 6 bases from J, with 19 bases in between. This CDR3 is CASTRFESGSQPQHF. The DNA for the CDR3 is TGTGCCAGTACCCGCTTTGAATCAGGTAGTCAGCCCCAGCATTTT.

This clonotype was seen more than once but under ten times. This rearrangement joins TRBV19 to TRBJ1-2, with D uncertain. The CDR3 sequence is 14 residues long. CDR1 is LNHDA and CDR2 is SQIVND in the germline V gene (reference sequence). V was cut by 4 bases and J by 2 bases, with 11 bases left in between. The CDR3 spells CASSKGVDNYGYTF. CDR3 in DNA: TGTGCCAGTAGTAAGGGAGTAGACAACTATGGCTACACCTTC.

The chain has TRBV5-1 and TRBJ2-3; D uncertain. The CDR3 sequence is 15 residues long. Germline CDR1 reads SGHRS; CDR2 reads YFSETQ. V shed 0 bases and J shed 2 bases, with 10 bases lying between them. CDR3 sequence (DNA): TGCGCCAGCAGCTTGGATGGCCAGATCACAGATACGCAGTATTTT. Translated, it gives CASSLDGQITDTQYF.

The rearrangement links TRBV5-4 to TRBJ1-5, with TRBD1 as a possible D gene (5 bases). The V end lost 4 bases, the J end lost 4 bases, and 18 bases lay between the germline ends. CDR3 length equals 16 residues. CDR1 and CDR2 (germline): SGHNT, YYREEE (reference sequence). CDR3 bases: TGTGCCAGCAGCCCAGGCCCTGGGACTGATAATCAGCCCCAGCATTTT. Translating it yields CASSPGPGTDNQPQHF.

This clonotype showed up just a few times. The chain links TRBV27 to TRBJ1-5; TRBD1 might be the D (5 bases). Germline V CDR1 and CDR2: MNHEY, SMNVEV (reference sequence). The CDR3 totals 13 residues. V gave up 8 bases and J gave up 5 bases, with 13 bases separating them. In DNA, the CDR3 is TGTGCCAGCTGGGGGGGAGTCGATCAGCCCCAGCATTTT. It is translated as CASWGGVDQPQHF.

V usage is TRBV7-9 and J usage is TRBJ2-3; TRBD1 is a possible D gene (7 bases). The CDR3 loop spans 15 amino acids. CDR1 and CDR2 (germline): SEHNR, FQNEAQ (reference sequence). The V gene lost 3 bases and the J gene lost 5 bases, with 15 bases spanning the gap. CDR3 in DNA: TGTGCCAGCAGCTTTCCGAGGGGGCGGGGAGATACGCAGTATTTT. Translation: CASSFPRGRGDTQYF.

V gene TRBV6-4 combines with J gene TRBJ2-3, with 11 bases that match TRBD2. The ends lost 3 bases at V and 6 bases at J; junction bases unmatched: 14. Per the germline V gene, CDR1 is MRHNA and CDR2 is SNTAGT. The CDR3 is made up of 18 amino acids. The CDR3 DNA sequence: TGTGCCAGCAGTGAAATGGTAGCGGGAGGGCCTGGTTCGGATACGCAGTATTTT. Amino acid sequence: CASSEMVAGGPGSDTQYF.

The chain has TRBV4-3 and TRBJ2-7; TRBD1 matches 7 bases. This CDR3 comprises 18 residues. V shed 5 bases, J shed 4 bases, and the junction held 20 bases outside the gene matches. CDR1 is LGHNA, CDR2 YSLEER, per germline. The CDR3 protein is CASSKTTGETFPVYEQYF. The CDR3 DNA follows: TGCGCCAGCAGCAAGACTACAGGGGAGACCTTTCCTGTTTACGAGCAGTACTTC.

V gene TRBV11-1 combines with J gene TRBJ2-2; TRBD2 matches 11 bases. Germline V lookup: CDR1 SGHAT, CDR2 FQDESV (reference sequence). The CDR3 length is 15 residues. V shed 3 bases and J 7 bases; nucleotides not matched to a gene: 4. CDR3 amino acids: CASSFPGLADGELFF. The CDR3 coding sequence is TGTGCCAGCAGCTTCCCGGGACTAGCGGACGGGGAGCTGTTTTTT.

The rearrangement uses TRBV12-3 or TRBV12-4 and TRBJ2-3; D not certain. This CDR3 spans 16 amino acids. The V and J ends lost 6 bases and 3 bases respectively, with 19 bases between them. CDR3 in amino acids: CASSDPTQRPTDTQYF. CDR3 nucleotides: TGTGCCAGCAGCGACCCCACCCAGCGTCCGACAGATACGCAGTATTTT.

The V and J genes are TRBV29-1 and TRBJ2-1, with a tentative D call TRBD1 (6 bases). CDR1 and CDR2 (germline): SQVTM, ANQGSEA. The CDR3 consists of 13 residues. The germline V and J ends were trimmed by 4 bases and 3 bases, with 10 bases remaining between them. The CDR3 loop reads CSVVIGGYNEQFF. The CDR3 nucleotides are TGCAGCGTTGTGATAGGGGGCTACAATGAGCAGTTCTTC.

This clonotype was detected only a few times. V is TRBV12-3 or TRBV12-4 and J is TRBJ2-2; the match to TRBD1 covers 8 bases. The CDR3 extends over 16 amino acids. The junction had 8 bases not matched to a gene; V was cut back by 8 bases and J by 0 bases. CDR3 sequence reads: CASAAADRANTGELFF. In DNA form, the CDR3 reads TGTGCCAGCGCGGCCGCGGACAGGGCGAACACCGGGGAGCTGTTTTTT.

This clonotype was counted ten times or more. The V call is TRBV2, the J call TRBJ2-2; no firm D call. From germline, CDR1 is SNHLY and CDR2 FYNNEI. The CDR3 covers 14 residues. Trimming pared 1 base from V and 1 base from J, leaving 4 bases between. CDR3 in amino acids: CASSEELNTGELFF. In DNA form, the CDR3 reads TGTGCCAGCAGTGAAGAACTGAACACCGGGGAGCTGTTTTTT.

About this clonotype: The junction does not match germline at one end; this may be a read error. This chain connects TRBV19 to TRBJ1-2; D is uncertain. Germline V CDR1 and CDR2: LNHDA, SQIVND (reference sequence). This CDR3 spans 11 amino acids. The CDR3 nucleotides are TGTGTCAGTCGAAATTACTATGGCTACACCTTC. As protein: CVSRNYYGYTF.

The table lists this clonotype with many counts. DNA for the CDR3: TGTGCCAGCAGTGACCTTACAGGGATGTGGGATCAGCCCCAGCATTTT. Its translation is CASSDLTGMWDQPQHF. The V and J genes are TRBV6-1 and TRBJ1-5; the D gene is possibly TRBD1 (6 bases). Germline CDR1 MNHNS, CDR2 SASEGT. The CDR3 contains 16 residues. V lost 3 bases to trimming and J lost 5 bases, with 17 bases between them.

In this sample, this clonotype turned up a few times. The rearrangement links TRBV5-5 to TRBJ1-2; no firm D call. The V gene's germline CDR1 is SGHKS and CDR2 YYEKEE (reference sequence). The CDR3 has 14 amino acids. The V end was cut by 3 bases, the J end by 4 bases, with 13 bases between. The CDR3 sequence is CASSSGPRGYGYTF. DNA of the CDR3: TGTGCCAGCAGCTCCGGGCCTAGAGGCTATGGCTACACCTTC.

The CDR3 DNA is TGTGCCAGCAGCTTATGGGTCCCAGAGGGGATTTCACCCCTCCACTTT. As protein: CASSLWVPEGISPLHF. This sequence joins TRBV11-2 and TRBJ1-6; possibly TRBD1 for D (5 bases). This CDR3 spans 16 amino acids. V lost 2 bases and J 9 bases, leaving 17 bases between the germline ends. Per the germline V gene, CDR1 is SGHAT and CDR2 is FQNNGV.

This clonotype was seen more than once but under ten times. Sequence at one end of the junction differs from germline and may be a read error. The chain carries TRBV5-8 and TRBJ2-1; a possible D gene is TRBD2 (6 bases). From germline, CDR1 is SGHTS and CDR2 YDEGEE. The CDR3 extends over 16 amino acids. The CDR3 DNA follows: TGTGCCAGCAGATTGGGTCCGGGACTTTCCTACAATGAGCAGTTCTTC. It is translated as CASRLGPGLSYNEQFF.

The chain joins TRBV4-1 to TRBJ1-6, with a weak D call TRBD1 (5 bases). Trimming removed 4 bases at V and 6 bases at J, with 10 bases between. CDR1 and CDR2 from the germline V gene are MGHRA and YSYEKL. The CDR3 loop spans 14 amino acids. This CDR3 is CASSPGGSNSPLHF. The CDR3 DNA reads as TGCGCCAGCAGCCCCGGGGGGAGTAATTCACCCCTCCACTTT.

This clonotype was observed many times. This chain joins TRBV12-3 or TRBV12-4 and TRBJ1-2; tentative D call: TRBD1 (5 bases). The CDR3 runs to 15 residues. With 5 bases removed from V and 5 bases from J, the gap between germline ends came to 18 bases. The CDR3 loop reads CASSPPGGRGYGYTF. CDR3 DNA: TGTGCCAGCAGTCCCCCGGGGGGAAGAGGATATGGCTACACCTTC.

This clonotype was seen ten or more times. The chain couples TRBV7-9 to TRBJ1-2, with D unclear. Germline V CDR1 and CDR2: SEHNR, FQNEAQ (reference sequence). The V gene lost 0 bases and the J gene lost 2 bases, with 4 bases spanning the gap. This CDR3 is built from 13 residues. CDR3 DNA: TGTGCCAGCAGCTTAGCCCAGAACTATGGCTACACCTTC. This encodes CASSLAQNYGYTF.

This clonotype occurred many times. The genes are TRBV20-1 and TRBJ2-3; TRBD2 matches 10 bases. Germline V gene data show CDR1 as DFQATT and CDR2 as SNEGSKA (reference sequence). The ends lost 2 bases at V and 1 base at J; junction bases unmatched: 3. The CDR3 covers 15 residues. The CDR3 reads CSARSGRAGTDTQYF. As DNA, the CDR3 is TGCAGTGCTAGAAGCGGGAGGGCTGGCACAGATACGCAGTATTTT.